The 28 T cell receptor beta chains below all came from one sample that was sequenced in a study of cytomegalovirus exposure and HLA in healthy donors. Primers included in the PCR were 60 Vbeta and 13 Jbeta primers. Sequencing was performed with immunoSEQ multiplex PCR; in TCRdb, only in-frame clones are kept and a portion is missing. Seen here are 75,000 to 90,000 clones, 65% to 85% observed once, and the top ten hold around 3.2%. Sequenced material: PBMCs. All receptors come from a man aged 45-60 years in good health and CMV-seronegative.

The rearrangement joins TRBV10-2 to TRBJ2-2; maybe TRBD2 (10 bases). The V gene's germline CDR1 is WSHSY and CDR2 SAAADI. Trimming stripped 8 bases from V and 3 bases from J, with 22 bases between. The CDR3 extends over 17 amino acids. The CDR3 here is CASSETSGTGYTGELFF. The CDR3 DNA sequence: TGCGCCAGCTCAGAAACTAGCGGGACAGGGTACACCGGGGAGCTGTTTTTT.

The V call is TRBV19, the J call TRBJ2-3, with D possibly being TRBD2 (5 bases). Trimming removed 6 bases from V and 6 bases from J, with 13 bases in between. The germline V gene encodes CDR1 LNHDA and CDR2 SQIVND (reference sequence). This CDR3 is built from 13 residues. The CDR3 spells CASRSAGRDTQYF. CDR3 in DNA: TGTGCCAGTAGATCGGCGGGTCGGGATACGCAGTATTTT.

The J gene is TRBJ2-7, the V gene TRBV7-8; D is possibly TRBD1 (5 bases). The germline V and J ends were trimmed by 1 base and 3 bases, with 10 bases remaining between them. The germline V gene encodes CDR1 SGHVS and CDR2 FQNEAQ. CDR3 length: 14 residues. The CDR3 DNA reads TGTGCCAGCAGCTTAGTCTTAGGGGACTACGAGCAGTACTTC. Translating it yields CASSLVLGDYEQYF.

This clone came up many times. The chain recombines TRBV7-9 with TRBJ2-3; 8 bases match TRBD2. The CDR3 contains 15 residues. From germline, CDR1 is SEHNR and CDR2 FQNEAQ (reference sequence). Trimming took 4 bases from V and 7 from J; bases not matched to a gene: 10. The CDR3 region is CASSSPGLDKNTQYF. DNA for the CDR3: TGTGCCAGCAGCTCACCGGGACTAGATAAAAATACGCAGTATTTT.

A remark on this clone: The junction shows a germline mismatch at one end, possibly a read error. Other nucleotide sequences from this sample produce the same CDR3. This rearrangement joins TRBV7-9 to TRBJ2-3, with 9 positions matching TRBD1. CDR1 and CDR2 from the germline V gene are SEHNR and FQNEAQ (reference sequence). The CDR3 contains 15 residues. In nucleotides, the CDR3 is TGTGCCAGTAGCTTAATCGGGACAGGGACAGATACGCAGTATTTT. It codes for CASSLIGTGTDTQYF.

The rearrangement joins TRBV7-2 to TRBJ2-1; D gene unclear. Per the germline V gene, CDR1 is SGHTA and CDR2 is FQGNSA. Trimming cost V 5 bases and J 1 base, with 12 bases left between them. This CDR3 has 15 residues. The CDR3 DNA reads TGTGCCAGCAGCCCCCAAGGCGGTTCCTACAATGAGCAGTTCTTC. This gives the protein CASSPQGGSYNEQFF.

The chain couples TRBV7-2 to TRBJ2-7; 11 bases align to TRBD2. Germline CDR1 reads SGHTA; CDR2 reads FQGNSA. The CDR3 covers 14 residues. V trimming: 5 bases; J trimming: 2 bases; junction bases outside the gene matches: 2. CDR3 in DNA: TGTGCCAGCAGCGTTAGCGGGGGGGCCTACGAGCAGTACTTC. Amino acid sequence: CASSVSGGAYEQYF.

This clone has a single count. V usage is TRBV9 and J usage is TRBJ2-3; 8 nucleotides agree with TRBD2. Germline V lookup: CDR1 SGDLS, CDR2 YYNGEE. With 0 bases clipped from V and 3 bases from J, the junction kept 15 bases outside the gene matches. The CDR3 length is 19 residues. The CDR3 sequence: CASSVATGTRTPGTDTQYF. In DNA form, the CDR3 reads TGTGCCAGCAGCGTAGCTACCGGGACTAGGACCCCGGGAACAGATACGCAGTATTTT.

The CDR3 spells CASSSTTLTYEQYF. The CDR3, as DNA: TGTGCCAGCAGTTCGACGACACTCACCTACGAGCAGTACTTC. The chain uses TRBV6-5 and TRBJ2-5; D unclear. Gene TRBJ2-7 matches the end of the DNA better, so the J call may be wrong. This CDR3 is 14 amino acids long. Germline-derived CDR1 and CDR2 are MNHEY and SVGAGI.

The chain links TRBV6-6 to TRBJ2-5; TRBD2 aligns across 7 bases. J lost 5 bases, V lost 5 bases, and 5 bases had no gene match. CDR3 length equals 13 residues. CDR1 is MNHNY, CDR2 SVGAGI, per germline (reference sequence). As DNA, the CDR3 is TGTGCCAGCAGTCAATTCGGGGGGGAGACCCAGTACTTC. It translates to CASSQFGGETQYF.

This sequence joins TRBV9 and TRBJ2-1; the D is unclear. This CDR3 spans 13 amino acids. The V end was cut by 0 bases, the J end by 7 bases, with 8 bases between. CDR1 SGDLS and CDR2 YYNGEE come from the germline V gene. Written as DNA, the CDR3 is TGTGCCAGCAGCGTAGGGGCCCCTAATGAGCAGTTCTTC. This encodes CASSVGAPNEQFF.

The gene calls are TRBV4-1 and TRBJ2-1, with D hard to call. The germline V gene encodes CDR1 MGHRA and CDR2 YSYEKL. This CDR3 is built from 11 residues. Trimming removed 0 bases at V and 15 bases at J, with 9 bases between. The CDR3 DNA follows: TGCGCCAGCAGCCAAGACAGGAATCGGTTCTTC. Amino acids: CASSQDRNRFF.

The chain has TRBV27 and TRBJ2-7, with 11 bases fitting TRBD1. After removal of 4 bases from V and 2 bases from J, the junction contained 1 base not matched to a gene. The germline gives CDR1 MNHEY, CDR2 SMNVEV (reference sequence). The CDR3 extends over 14 amino acids. Written as DNA, the CDR3 is TGTGCCAGCAGTTGGGGACAGGGGGCCTACGAGCAGTACTTC. This encodes CASSWGQGAYEQYF.

A few counts support this clone. This chain joins TRBV6-6 and TRBJ1-1, with a tentative D call TRBD1 (6 bases). CDR1 is MNHNY and CDR2 is SVGAGI in the germline V gene (reference sequence). CDR3 length equals 12 residues. V was shortened by 6 bases and J by 8 bases, with 13 bases between the two germline ends. The CDR3 loop reads CASSDRGGEAFF. DNA of the CDR3: TGTGCCAGCAGCGACCGCGGGGGCGAAGCTTTCTTT.

The V and J genes are TRBV6-1 and TRBJ2-5; 8 nucleotides align to TRBD2. V gave up 6 bases and J gave up 4 bases; unmatched junction bases: 10. The CDR3 loop spans 15 amino acids. Germline assignment: CDR1 MNHNS and CDR2 SASEGT. CDR3 region: CASSFGGATLETQYF. The CDR3 DNA reads as TGTGCCAGCAGCTTCGGGGGGGCGACCCTAGAGACCCAGTACTTC.

The V call is TRBV29-1, the J call TRBJ1-1; D possibly corresponds to TRBD1 (5 bases). Trimming removed 5 bases at V and 6 bases at J, with 13 bases between. CDR3 length: 12 residues. Germline V lookup: CDR1 SQVTM, CDR2 ANQGSEA. CDR3 sequence: CSVRQGRAEAFF. The DNA of the CDR3 is TGCAGCGTTCGGCAGGGAAGGGCTGAAGCTTTCTTT.

The rearrangement uses TRBV4-2 and TRBJ1-2, with D unresolved. Looked up from germline, CDR1 is LGHNA and CDR2 is YNFKEQ. The CDR3 loop spans 16 amino acids. V was pared by 0 bases and J by 8 bases, with 19 bases between. This chain's CDR3 is CASSQDPGVLGDGYTF. The CDR3 nucleotides read TGTGCCAGCAGCCAAGACCCGGGCGTGTTGGGAGACGGCTACACCTTC.

This clone has just a few counts. As DNA, the CDR3 is TGTGCCAGCAGGCCGGGACAGGGGTCAAACTATGGCTACACCTTC. Protein: CASRPGQGSNYGYTF. V is TRBV6-6 and J is TRBJ1-2, with 10 nucleotides matching TRBD1. J lost 2 bases, V lost 6 bases, and 6 bases had no gene match. The CDR3 spans 15 residues. CDR1 MNHNY and CDR2 SVGAGI come from the germline V gene (reference sequence).

About this clone itself: The junction departs from the called germline gene at one end, perhaps through a read error. This chain uses TRBV15 with TRBJ2-1; D is unclear. CDR1 is LNHNV, CDR2 YYDKDF, per germline (reference sequence). The CDR3 has 11 residues. The CDR3 is CATSRDIKQFF. The CDR3 nucleotides are TGTGCCACCAGTAGAGATATAAAGCAGTTCTTC.

The chain combines TRBV19 with TRBJ1-2; perhaps TRBD1 as D (5 bases). This CDR3 is built from 16 residues. V was trimmed by 0 bases and J by 7 bases, leaving 18 bases between them. The germline V gene has CDR1 LNHDA and CDR2 SQIVND (reference sequence). CDR3 coding DNA: TGTGCCAGTAGTATAGAGAAGGGGCCCGTGGACCGTGGCTACACCTTC. This codes for CASSIEKGPVDRGYTF.

The chain carries TRBV5-4 and TRBJ1-1; maybe TRBD1 (5 bases). Germline V gene data show CDR1 as SGHNT and CDR2 as YYREEE (reference sequence). The CDR3 extends over 15 amino acids. V was pared by 7 bases and J by 0 bases, with 16 bases between. The CDR3 coding sequence is TGTGCCAGCTCGGCCCGGGGGAAGATGAACACTGAAGCTTTCTTT. Protein sequence: CASSARGKMNTEAFF.

This clone has just one count. V gene TRBV6-1 combines with J gene TRBJ2-3, with 8 bases that match TRBD2. The V gene's germline CDR1 is MNHNS and CDR2 SASEGT. J gave up 1 base and V 6 bases, and 6 bases lay outside the gene matches. This CDR3 has 15 residues. The CDR3 is CASRETSVGTDTQYF. The DNA of the CDR3 is TGTGCCAGCAGGGAGACTAGCGTGGGCACAGATACGCAGTATTTT.

CDR3 in DNA: TGTGCCAGCAGCTTAGACGAGGCAGATACGCAGTATTTT. Its protein is CASSLDEADTQYF. The chain combines TRBV11-2 with TRBJ2-3; D unresolved. The germline gives CDR1 SGHAT, CDR2 FQNNGV. V lost 0 bases and J lost 4, with 5 bases in between. This CDR3 has 13 amino acids.

The gene calls are TRBV9 and TRBJ2-1; TRBD1 is a possible D gene (5 bases). Germline-derived CDR1 and CDR2 are SGDLS and YYNGEE. Trimming cost V 3 bases and J 6 bases, with 16 bases left between them. The CDR3 contains 15 residues. CDR3 region: CASSATGQGINEQFF. In DNA, the CDR3 is TGTGCCAGCAGCGCGACCGGACAAGGGATCAATGAGCAGTTCTTC. Supplemented by reference TRBV9 and TRBJ2-1, the full variable domain reads DSGVTQTPKHLITATGQRVTLRCSPRSGDLSVYWYQQSLDQGLQFLIQYYNGEERAKGNILERFSAQQFPDLHSELNLSSLELGDSALYFCASSATGQGINEQFFGPGTRLTVL.

This clone turned up a few times. This rearrangement joins TRBV6-4 to TRBJ1-5, with D uncertain. Per germline, CDR1 MRHNA and CDR2 SNTAGT. V lost 10 bases to trimming and J lost 10 bases, with 14 bases between them. This CDR3 spans 11 amino acids. CDR3 sequence (DNA): TGTGCCAACACCCCGGGTGAACCCCAGCATTTT. Translated: CANTPGEPQHF.

This rearrangement joins TRBV7-2 to TRBJ2-5; D is possibly TRBD1 (6 bases). The CDR3 totals 16 residues. From germline, CDR1 is SGHTA and CDR2 FQGNSA. The V gene lost 0 bases and the J gene lost 2 bases, with 13 bases spanning the gap. The CDR3 here is CASSLAGVRGQETQYF. CDR3 DNA sequence: TGTGCCAGCAGCTTAGCAGGGGTTAGGGGGCAAGAGACCCAGTACTTC.

This chain joins TRBV19 and TRBJ2-1, with 9 bases lining up with TRBD2. The CDR3 contains 17 residues. Germline V gene sequence: CDR1 LNHDA, CDR2 SQIVND (reference sequence). Trimming at V came to 0 bases and at J to 4 bases, leaving 7 bases not matched to a gene. CDR3 protein: CASSIDLAGTQYNEQFF. CDR3 DNA sequence: TGTGCCAGTAGTATAGATCTAGCGGGGACACAATACAATGAGCAGTTCTTC.

Details on this clone: This specimen includes other DNA sequences encoding the same CDR3. V usage is TRBV5-4 and J usage is TRBJ2-3, with 7 bases identical to TRBD1. Losses at the gene ends were 3 bases for V and 6 bases for J; bases not matched to a gene: 7. CDR1 and CDR2 (germline): SGHNT, YYREEE (reference sequence). This CDR3 is 14 amino acids long. Here the CDR3 DNA reads TGTGCCAGCAGCTACAGGGGCTTTACCGATACGCAGTATTTT. Its translation: CASSYRGFTDTQYF. Based on the CDR3 plus reference TRBV5-4 and TRBJ2-3, the full variable domain is ETGVTQSPTHLIKTRGQQVTLRCSSQSGHNTVSWYQQALGQGPQFIFQYYREEENGRGNFPPRFSGLQFPNYSSELNVNALELDDSALYLCASSYRGFTDTQYFGPGTRLTVL.